Shown below are 18 T cell receptor beta chains from a single sample sequenced in a study of blood T cell repertoires in COVID-19 (dated by TCRdb to 2018 to 2020). The library was made by the immunoSEQ multiplex PCR assay. This is the immuneACCESS table as TCRdb keeps it, with only in-frame sequences that have V and J called. A part of the clones is gone; compared with another copy, unresolved V genes explain less than half, and the rest is unexplained. This sample has 40,000 or so clones in its table, and about 88% of those were observed once. Roughly 13% of the sample is held by the ten biggest clonotypes. Sequencing was carried out using peripheral blood. Source of these receptors: a human donor in a cohort sampled during active COVID-19.

The CDR3 DNA is TGTGCCAGCAGTGAAGTAACAGGGCAGTGGAGAGACATTCAGTACTTC. It yields the protein CASSEVTGQWRDIQYF. V and J are TRBV6-1 and TRBJ2-4; TRBD1 might be the D (6 bases). V was clipped by 1 base and J by 8 bases, with 18 bases between them. There are 16 residues in the CDR3. CDR1 MNHNS and CDR2 SASEGT come from the germline V gene.

The gene calls are TRBV6-1 and TRBJ1-3; D may be TRBD1 (5 bases). The CDR3 has 18 amino acids. The germline CDR1 and CDR2 sequences are MNHNS and SASEGT. Between the trimmed V and J ends, which lost 2 bases and 0 bases, there was a span of 17 bases. The CDR3 is CASSERSRVQGSGNTIYF. The CDR3 DNA sequence: TGTGCCAGCAGTGAAAGATCCCGGGTCCAGGGCTCTGGAAACACCATATATTTT.

This clone was counted a few times. CDR3 protein: CASSSGYPKETQYF. The DNA of the CDR3 is TGCGCCAGCAGCTCGGGGTATCCTAAAGAGACCCAGTACTTC. V usage is TRBV5-1 and J usage is TRBJ2-5; D is perhaps TRBD2 (5 bases). V was cut by 3 bases and J by 3 bases, with 12 bases left in between. The germline V gene has CDR1 SGHRS and CDR2 YFSETQ. The CDR3 totals 14 residues.

The chain joins TRBV7-3 to TRBJ2-3, with a weak D call TRBD2 (6 bases). V was cut by 6 bases and J by 0 bases, with 13 bases left in between. The germline CDR1 and CDR2 sequences are SGHTA and FQGTGA. The CDR3 runs to 15 residues. CDR3 protein: CASSPAGGSTDTQYF. The CDR3 DNA sequence: TGTGCCAGCAGTCCGGCCGGGGGAAGCACAGATACGCAGTATTTT.

This clone came up once. The chain is built from TRBV5-1 and TRBJ2-3, with 14 positions matching TRBD2. Per germline, CDR1 SGHRS and CDR2 YFSETQ. The CDR3 length is 17 residues. V lost 3 bases to trimming and J lost 5 bases; unmatched junction nucleotides: 8. The CDR3 sequence is CASSSGLAGGRGDTQYF. The CDR3, as DNA: TGCGCCAGCAGCTCAGGACTAGCGGGGGGCCGCGGAGATACGCAGTATTTT.

This clone was counted between two and nine times. The rearrangement joins TRBV5-1 to TRBJ1-4, with 9 positions matching TRBD1. This CDR3 is 14 amino acids long. Germline CDR1 and CDR2: SGHRS and YFSETQ. V dropped 3 bases and J dropped 7; count of bases not matched to a gene: 4. The DNA of the CDR3 is TGCGCCAGCAGCTACAGGGGGCCGGGTGAAAAACTGTTTTTT. Encoded protein: CASSYRGPGEKLFF.

The chain recombines TRBV6-5 with TRBJ2-7; tentatively, D is TRBD1 (6 bases). V was cut by 6 bases and J by 2 bases, with 17 bases left in between. Germline values: CDR1 MNHEY, CDR2 SVGAGI. This CDR3 region has 15 residues. The CDR3 DNA is TGTGCCAGCAGCGCATCCGGGACACCTACCTACGAGCAGTACTTC. Its translation: CASSASGTPTYEQYF.

The rearrangement joins TRBV20-1 to TRBJ2-1; 9 bases are a match to TRBD2. The CDR3 runs 12 residues. Germline V CDR1 and CDR2: DFQATT, SNEGSKA (reference sequence). V was pared by 3 bases and J by 7 bases, with 1 base of the junction left unmatched. The CDR3 region has the DNA TGCAGTGCTAGTACTAGCGGGAATGAGCAGTTCTTC. Translating it yields CSASTSGNEQFF.

This chain links TRBV5-6 with TRBJ2-5; weak D call: TRBD2 (6 bases). The germline V gene encodes CDR1 SGHDT and CDR2 YYEEEE. The CDR3 length is 13 residues. The CDR3 DNA follows: TGTGGTGGGGCTCAGGGAGGTCCAGAGACCCAGTACTTC. It codes for CGGAQGGPETQYF.

The chain carries TRBV6-4 and TRBJ2-3; 10 nucleotides match TRBD2. Trimming took 0 bases from V and 8 from J; bases not matched to a gene: 11. This CDR3 comprises 17 residues. Germline V gene lookup returns CDR1 MRHNA and CDR2 SNTAGT. CDR3 DNA sequence: TGTGCCAGCAGTGACTCTGGGCTAGCGGGGGCGAGGGCTACGCAGTATTTT. Its translation is CASSDSGLAGARATQYF.

This chain connects TRBV27 to TRBJ2-3; 11 bases match TRBD2. V lost 2 bases, J lost 2 bases, and 3 bases stayed unmatched. Germline V gives CDR1 MNHEY, CDR2 SMNVEV (reference sequence). The length of the CDR3 is 16 residues. CDR3 loop: CASSLLAGGSTDTQYF. The CDR3 DNA is TGTGCCAGCAGTTTACTAGCGGGGGGCTCCACAGATACGCAGTATTTT.

Only a few counts were recorded for this clone. The chain combines TRBV7-9 with TRBJ2-7, with 9 nucleotides matching TRBD1. CDR1 SEHNR and CDR2 FQNEAQ come from the germline V gene (reference sequence). The CDR3 covers 17 residues. V was clipped by 4 bases and J by 2 bases; unmatched bases: 12. CDR3 residues: CASSSGQGSPRAYEQYF. In DNA form, the CDR3 reads TGTGCCAGCAGCTCAGGACAGGGGTCCCCACGAGCCTACGAGCAGTACTTC.

Here the CDR3 reads CASSDTGGNGYTF. The CDR3 DNA sequence: TGTGCCAGCAGCGATACAGGGGGCAATGGCTACACCTTC. J is TRBJ1-2 and V is TRBV5-6; 9 bases agree with TRBD1. The J segment lost 6 bases and the V segment lost 4 bases, leaving 4 bases of the junction unmatched. The CDR3 is 13 residues long. CDR1 and CDR2 (germline): SGHDT, YYEEEE.

The V and J genes are TRBV5-4 and TRBJ1-6; TRBD1 matches 7 bases. Trimming cost V 4 bases and J 0 bases; bases outside gene matches: 7. Germline V gene lookup returns CDR1 SGHNT and CDR2 YYREEE (reference sequence). This CDR3 has 17 residues. The CDR3 DNA is TGTGCCAGCAGCGCGGCAGGGGGAAACTCCTATAATTCACCCCTCCACTTT. Its protein product is CASSAAGGNSYNSPLHF.

This clone was recorded a few times. V is TRBV5-5 and J is TRBJ2-7, with unresolved D. This CDR3 is 11 amino acids long. The germline V and J ends were trimmed by 3 bases and 1 base, with 2 bases remaining between them. Germline CDR1 and CDR2: SGHKS and YYEKEE (reference sequence). The CDR3 DNA reads TGTGCCAGCAGCTCGTCCTACGAGCAGTACTTC. Translation: CASSSSYEQYF.

This chain joins TRBV11-2 and TRBJ1-1, with D possibly being TRBD1 (5 bases). Germline V gene data show CDR1 as SGHAT and CDR2 as FQNNGV. With 6 bases removed from V and 2 bases from J, the gap between germline ends came to 19 bases. This CDR3 comprises 16 residues. In nucleotides, the CDR3 is TGTGCCAGCAGTTCCTACGCTGGGGCACTCAACACTGAAGCTTTCTTT. Translated: CASSSYAGALNTEAFF.

V usage is TRBV1 and J usage is TRBJ1-6. TRBV1 is reported as a pseudogene. The CDR3 runs 17 residues. The CDR3 DNA reads TGCACCAGCAGCGCCCATCGCGCGAGCTCCTATAATTCACCCCTCCACTTT. This codes for CTSSAHRASSYNSPLHF.

V is TRBV6-6 and J is TRBJ2-3; tentative D call: TRBD2 (6 bases). V dropped 2 bases and J dropped 3 bases, with 12 bases sitting between them. The V gene's germline CDR1 is MNHNY and CDR2 SVGAGI (reference sequence). This CDR3 comprises 15 residues. The CDR3 coding sequence is TGTGCCAGCAGTTACCGCGCAGGGAGGACAGATACGCAGTATTTT. Its translation is CASSYRAGRTDTQYF.